This TCR beta chain was found in a study of cytomegalovirus exposure and HLA in healthy donors. Primers for the PCR totalled 60 Vbeta and 13 Jbeta. The repertoire was sequenced with immunoSEQ multiplex PCR; TCRdb's copy has only in-frame clones and lacks some. The repertoire consists of about 130,000 clones, with around three quarters occurring once and the leading ten covering approximately 4.2%. With regard to this clone: Its antigen is not identified. Germline is not matched at one junction end, which may reflect a read error.

Germline V CDR1 and CDR2: KGHSH, LQKENI. This CDR3 has 16 residues. Notes on the study in general: Among donors in an Asian-associated ancestry cluster, a later analysis reportedly found fewer N-insertions than the approximately 670-donor mean. The authors later found TCR association rates varying by HLA locus, with DRB1 most and HLA-C fewest. One variant, a missense change in DCLRE1C, was linked in a later analysis to TCR beta V- and J-gene trimming. Accurate predictions that matched the HLA-A and HLA-B alleles of most subjects were reportedly made from TCR beta sequences.

The specimen sequenced was PBMCs. The clonotype originates from a male donor in good health and CMV-seropositive. The chain links TRBV18 to TRBJ1-1, with a possible D match to TRBD1 (6 bases). The CDR3 DNA is TGTGCCAGCTCACGGGATTCAGGGGCCACGAGAACTGGAGCTTTCTTT. Amino acids: CASSRDSGATRTGAFF.